This is a list of T cell receptor beta chains from one sample in a study of OX40 agonist ivuxolimab in advanced cancers. Here immunoSEQ multiplex PCR was the method, and the copy in TCRdb shows in-frame clones only, minus some. In the table there are 30,000 to 45,000 clones, around 90% of which are singletons. The sequencing here drew on CD4+ or CD8+ T cells sorted from blood, taken in a trial of the OX40 agonist ivuxolimab. These receptor sequences come from an adult with an advanced solid tumor such as melanoma, head and neck, liver or kidney cancer. The CDR3 runs from the conserved cysteine through the conserved F or W. The order of the fields is V gene, clone size, J gene, D gene, CDR3 protein, CDR3 DNA. A D gene is named only where the DNA matches it firmly. Size values are once, few and many counts, or a class for expanded clones, and some rows have none.

>TRBV27|.|TRBJ2-6|TRBD1
CASSSPGQASGANVLTF
TGTGCCAGCAGTTCCCCAGGACAGGCCTCTGGGGCCAACGTCCTGACTTTC
>TRBV7-9|.|TRBJ2-1|.
CASSTTGEPGSGEQFF
TGTGCCAGCAGCACCACCGGGGAGCCCGGGTCCGGTGAGCAGTTCTTC
>TRBV14|.|TRBJ2-7|.
CASSQSGTGDEQYF
TGTGCCAGCAGCCAATCCGGAACCGGGGACGAGCAGTACTTC
>TRBV7-9|once|TRBJ1-2|.
CASSFIDLYYGYTF
TGTGCCAGCAGCTTTATCGACCTGTATTATGGCTACACCTTC
>TRBV11-2|few|TRBJ2-3|TRBD2
CASSPPSLREITDTQYF
TGTGCCAGCAGCCCCCCGTCATTGCGGGAGATCACAGATACGCAGTATTTT
>TRBV11-2|.|TRBJ1-1|TRBD1
CASRPTGVTEAFF
TGTGCCAGCAGGCCGACAGGGGTCACTGAAGCTTTCTTT
>TRBV5-1|.|TRBJ2-5|.
CASSLYLQGDGQETQYF
TGCGCCAGCAGCTTGTATCTCCAGGGCGATGGCCAAGAGACCCAGTACTTC
>TRBV4-1|.|TRBJ1-5|.
CASSHSLGDNQPQHF
TGCGCCAGCAGCCATTCTTTGGGGGACAATCAGCCCCAGCATTTT
>TRBV9|.|TRBJ2-7|TRBD1
CASSEGTGGSYEQYF
TGTGCCAGCAGCGAGGGGACAGGGGGTTCCTACGAGCAGTACTTC
>TRBV4-1|.|TRBJ2-7|TRBD2
CASSQESSGIYEQYF
TGCGCCAGCAGCCAAGAGTCTAGCGGGATCTACGAGCAGTACTTC
>TRBV6-5|once|TRBJ1-1|.
CASNKPGRGNTEAFF
TGTGCCAGCAATAAACCGGGACGGGGGAACACTGAAGCTTTCTTT
>TRBV4-2|.|TRBJ2-3|.
CASSQDPGRAGTDTQYF
TGTGCCAGCAGCCAAGATCCGGGGCGCGCGGGCACAGATACGCAGTATTTT
>TRBV19|.|TRBJ1-5|.
CASSIGPHSNQPQHF
TGTGCCAGTAGTATCGGTCCGCATAGCAATCAGCCCCAGCATTTT
>TRBV13|.|TRBJ2-5|.
CASSLGYQETQYF
TGTGCCAGCAGCTTAGGGTACCAAGAGACCCAGTACTTC
>TRBV5-1|.|TRBJ2-5|.
CASSLRLLVKVEETQYF
TGCGCCAGCAGCTTGAGGTTACTAGTAAAGGTGGAAGAGACCCAGTACTTC
>TRBV2|.|TRBJ2-7|.
CASRPTENYEQYF
TGTGCCAGCAGGCCGACAGAGAACTACGAGCAGTACTTC
>TRBV28|.|TRBJ2-1|.
CASSLSLISYNEQFF
TGTGCCAGCAGTTTATCTCTGATAAGCTACAATGAGCAGTTCTTC
>TRBV5-1|.|TRBJ1-1|.
CASSLIGEGGEAFF
TGCGCCAGCAGCTTAATCGGGGAGGGGGGTGAAGCTTTCTTT
>TRBV27|.|TRBJ2-7|TRBD2
CASSWSGMGSYEQYF
TGTGCCAGCAGTTGGAGCGGGATGGGCTCCTACGAGCAGTACTTC
>TRBV7-9|.|TRBJ1-5|.
CASSGDWRTAQHF
TGTGCCAGCAGCGGGGACTGGCGGACGGCCCAGCATTTT